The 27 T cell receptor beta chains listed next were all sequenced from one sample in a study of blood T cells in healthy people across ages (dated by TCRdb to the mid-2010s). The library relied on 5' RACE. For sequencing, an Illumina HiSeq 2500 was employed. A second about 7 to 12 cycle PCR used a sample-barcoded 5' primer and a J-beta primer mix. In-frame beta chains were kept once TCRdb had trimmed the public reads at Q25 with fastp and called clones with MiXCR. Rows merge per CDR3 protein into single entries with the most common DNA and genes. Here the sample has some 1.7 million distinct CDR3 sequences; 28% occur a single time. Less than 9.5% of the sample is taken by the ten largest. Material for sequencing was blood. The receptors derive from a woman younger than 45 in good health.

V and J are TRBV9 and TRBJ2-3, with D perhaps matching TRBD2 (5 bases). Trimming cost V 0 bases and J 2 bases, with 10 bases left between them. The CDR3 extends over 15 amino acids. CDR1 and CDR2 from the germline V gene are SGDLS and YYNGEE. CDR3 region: CASSVAGSYTDTQYF. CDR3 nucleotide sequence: TGTGCCAGCAGCGTAGCGGGGAGCTACACAGATACGCAGTATTTT.

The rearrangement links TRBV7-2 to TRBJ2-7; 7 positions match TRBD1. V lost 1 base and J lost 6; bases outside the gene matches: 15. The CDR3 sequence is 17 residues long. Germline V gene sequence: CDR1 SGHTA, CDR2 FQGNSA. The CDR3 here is CASSLGSGGQSPREQYF. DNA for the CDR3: TGTGCCAGCAGCTTAGGGTCTGGGGGACAGTCACCACGCGAGCAGTACTTC.

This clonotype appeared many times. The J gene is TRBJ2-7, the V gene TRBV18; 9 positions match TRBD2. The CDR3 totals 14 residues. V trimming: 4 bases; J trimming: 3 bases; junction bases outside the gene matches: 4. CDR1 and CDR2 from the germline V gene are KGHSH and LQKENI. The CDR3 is CASSLAGDFYEQYF. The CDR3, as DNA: TGTGCCAGCTCACTAGCGGGAGACTTCTACGAGCAGTACTTC.

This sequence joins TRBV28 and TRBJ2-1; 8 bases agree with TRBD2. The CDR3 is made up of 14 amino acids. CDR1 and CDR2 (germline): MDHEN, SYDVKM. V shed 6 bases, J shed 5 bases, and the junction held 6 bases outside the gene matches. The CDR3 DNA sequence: TGTGCCAGCAGCCTTAGCGGGGTTAACAATGAGCAGTTCTTC. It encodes CASSLSGVNNEQFF.

The CDR3 DNA sequence: TGTGCCAGCAGCCACCTGGGGGCTAACTATGGCTACACCTTC. Encoded protein: CASSHLGANYGYTF. The chain uses TRBV3-1 and TRBJ1-2; D possibly corresponds to TRBD1 (5 bases). The CDR3 runs to 14 residues. Germline CDR1 LGHDT, CDR2 YNNKEL (reference sequence). The V gene lost 3 bases and the J gene lost 0 bases, with 8 bases spanning the gap.

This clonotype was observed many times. The CDR3 DNA is TGTGCCAGCAGCTTCGACAGAGGCTATGGCTACACCTTC. Residues: CASSFDRGYGYTF. The rearrangement joins TRBV5-8 to TRBJ1-2, with a weak D call TRBD1 (5 bases). CDR1 is SGHTS, CDR2 YDEGEE, per germline. The V end lost 2 bases, the J end lost 4 bases, and 9 bases lay between the germline ends. The CDR3 has 13 residues.

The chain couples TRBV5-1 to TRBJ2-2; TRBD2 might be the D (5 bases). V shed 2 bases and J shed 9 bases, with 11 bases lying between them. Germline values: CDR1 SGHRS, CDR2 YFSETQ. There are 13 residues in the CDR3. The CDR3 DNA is TGCGCCAGCAGCTTCGAAGCGGAGAGGGAGCTGTTTTTT. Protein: CASSFEAERELFF.

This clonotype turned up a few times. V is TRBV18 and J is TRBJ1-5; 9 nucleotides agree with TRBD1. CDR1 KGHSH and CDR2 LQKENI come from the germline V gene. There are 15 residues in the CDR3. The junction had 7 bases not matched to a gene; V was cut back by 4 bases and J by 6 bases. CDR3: CASSQKGQGGQPQHF. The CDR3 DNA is TGTGCCAGCTCACAGAAGGGACAGGGAGGTCAGCCCCAGCATTTT.

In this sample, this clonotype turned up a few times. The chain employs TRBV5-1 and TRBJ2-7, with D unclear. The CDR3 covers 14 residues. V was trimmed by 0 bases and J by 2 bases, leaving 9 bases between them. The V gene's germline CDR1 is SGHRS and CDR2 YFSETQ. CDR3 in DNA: TGCGCCAGCAGCTTGGATGTTCCCACCTACGAGCAGTACTTC. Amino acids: CASSLDVPTYEQYF.

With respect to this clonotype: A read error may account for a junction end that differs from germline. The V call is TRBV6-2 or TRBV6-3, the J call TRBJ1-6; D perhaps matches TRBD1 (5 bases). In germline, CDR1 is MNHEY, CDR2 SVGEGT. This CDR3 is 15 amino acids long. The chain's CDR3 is CASSFGGFPILPLHF. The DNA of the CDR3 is TGCGCCAGCAGTTTTGGGGGTTTCCCAATTCTACCCCTCCACTTT.

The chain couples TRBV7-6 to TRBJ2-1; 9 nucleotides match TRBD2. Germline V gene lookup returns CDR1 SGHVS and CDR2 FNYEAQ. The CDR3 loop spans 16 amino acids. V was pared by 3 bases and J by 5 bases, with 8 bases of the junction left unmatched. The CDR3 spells CASSLVAAGGNNEQFF. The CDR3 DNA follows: TGTGCCAGCAGCTTGGTGGCAGCGGGAGGAAACAATGAGCAGTTCTTC.

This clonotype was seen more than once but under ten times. For the CDR3, the DNA is TGTGCCAGCAGCTTAGCTGAGGGAGTTGACACTGAAGCTTTCTTT. Protein: CASSLAEGVDTEAFF. The chain combines TRBV7-9 with TRBJ1-1, with no clear D. The length of the CDR3 is 15 residues. Germline lookup yields CDR1 SEHNR and CDR2 FQNEAQ (reference sequence). V was cut by 0 bases and J by 3 bases, with 11 bases left in between.

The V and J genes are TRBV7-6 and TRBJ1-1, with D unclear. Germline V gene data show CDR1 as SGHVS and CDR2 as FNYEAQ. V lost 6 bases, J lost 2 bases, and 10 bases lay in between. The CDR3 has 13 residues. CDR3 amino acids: CASSITENTEAFF. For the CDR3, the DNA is TGTGCCAGCAGTATAACGGAAAACACTGAAGCTTTCTTT.

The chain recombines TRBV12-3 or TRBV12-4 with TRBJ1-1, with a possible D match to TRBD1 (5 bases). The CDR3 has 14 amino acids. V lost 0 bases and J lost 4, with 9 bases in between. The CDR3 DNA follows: TGTGCCAGCAGTTTAGCGGGGGGTCCCACTGAAGCTTTCTTT. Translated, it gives CASSLAGGPTEAFF.

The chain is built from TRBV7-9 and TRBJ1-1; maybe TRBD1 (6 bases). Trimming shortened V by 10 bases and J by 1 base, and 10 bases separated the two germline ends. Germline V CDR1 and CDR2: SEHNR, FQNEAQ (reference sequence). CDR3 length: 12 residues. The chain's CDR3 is CATRTANTEAFF. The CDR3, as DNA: TGTGCCACACGGACAGCGAACACTGAAGCTTTCTTT.

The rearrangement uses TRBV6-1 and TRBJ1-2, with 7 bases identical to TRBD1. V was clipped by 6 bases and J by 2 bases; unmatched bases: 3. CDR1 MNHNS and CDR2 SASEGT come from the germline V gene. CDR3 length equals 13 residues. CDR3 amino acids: CASRIQGNYGYTF. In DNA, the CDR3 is TGTGCCAGCAGAATACAGGGGAACTATGGCTACACCTTC.

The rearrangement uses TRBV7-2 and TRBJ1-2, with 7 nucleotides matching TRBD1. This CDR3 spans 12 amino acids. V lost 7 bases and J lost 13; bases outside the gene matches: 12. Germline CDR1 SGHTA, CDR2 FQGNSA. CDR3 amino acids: CASIFLKTGSTF. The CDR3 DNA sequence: TGTGCCAGCATCTTTCTTAAGACAGGGTCCACCTTC.

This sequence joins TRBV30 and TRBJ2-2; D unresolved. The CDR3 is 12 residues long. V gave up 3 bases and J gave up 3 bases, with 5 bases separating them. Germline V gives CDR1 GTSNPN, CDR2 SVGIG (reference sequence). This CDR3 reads CAWRGDTGELFF. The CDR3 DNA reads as TGTGCCTGGAGAGGCGACACCGGGGAGCTGTTTTTT.

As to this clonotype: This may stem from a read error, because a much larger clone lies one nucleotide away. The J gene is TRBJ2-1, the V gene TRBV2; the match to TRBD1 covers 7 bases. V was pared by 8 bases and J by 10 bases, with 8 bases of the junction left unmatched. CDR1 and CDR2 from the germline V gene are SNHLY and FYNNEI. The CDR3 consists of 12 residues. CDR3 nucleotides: TGTGCCAGCCGGGACAGACCCTACGAGCAGTTCTTC. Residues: CASRDRPYEQFF.

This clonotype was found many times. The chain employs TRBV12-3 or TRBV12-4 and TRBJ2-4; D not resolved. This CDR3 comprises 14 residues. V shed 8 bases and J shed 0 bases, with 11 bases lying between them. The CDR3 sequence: CASGSSLAKNIQYF. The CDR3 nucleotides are TGTGCCAGCGGGTCGTCCCTAGCCAAAAACATTCAGTACTTC.

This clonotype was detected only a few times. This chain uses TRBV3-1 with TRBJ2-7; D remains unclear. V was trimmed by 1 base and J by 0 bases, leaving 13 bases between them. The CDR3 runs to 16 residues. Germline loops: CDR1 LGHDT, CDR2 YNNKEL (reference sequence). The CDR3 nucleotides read TGTGCCAGCAGCCAAGGGTGGACCGAGAGCTCCTACGAGCAGTACTTC. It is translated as CASSQGWTESSYEQYF.

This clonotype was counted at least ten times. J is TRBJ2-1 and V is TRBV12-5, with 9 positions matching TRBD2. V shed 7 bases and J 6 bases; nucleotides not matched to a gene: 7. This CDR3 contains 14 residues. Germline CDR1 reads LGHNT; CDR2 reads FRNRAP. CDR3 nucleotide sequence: TGTGCTAGTGAACCGGGACTAGCAGGCAATGAGCAGTTCTTC. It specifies CASEPGLAGNEQFF.

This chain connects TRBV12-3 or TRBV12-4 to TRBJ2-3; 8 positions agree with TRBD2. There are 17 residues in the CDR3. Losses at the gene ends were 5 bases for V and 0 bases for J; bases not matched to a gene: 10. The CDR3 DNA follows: TGTGCCAGCAGTCTCGGACTAGCTGTGACTAGCACAGATACGCAGTATTTT. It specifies CASSLGLAVTSTDTQYF.

This CDR3 is CASNDRASGQPQHF. The CDR3 DNA reads as TGTGCCAGCAACGACAGGGCTTCGGGTCAGCCCCAGCATTTT. The chain recombines TRBV3-1 with TRBJ1-5; 7 bases are shared with TRBD1. This CDR3 comprises 14 residues. Per the germline V gene, CDR1 is LGHDT and CDR2 is YNNKEL (reference sequence). J gave up 6 bases and V 7 bases, and 9 bases lay outside the gene matches. The full variable domain, with the rest looked up from reference TRBV3-1 and TRBJ1-5, is DTAVSQTPKYLVTQMGNDKSIKCEQNLGHDTMYWYKQDSKKFLKIMFSYNNKELIINETVPNRFSPKSPDKAHLNLHINSLELGDSAVYFCASNDRASGQPQHFGDGTRLSIL.

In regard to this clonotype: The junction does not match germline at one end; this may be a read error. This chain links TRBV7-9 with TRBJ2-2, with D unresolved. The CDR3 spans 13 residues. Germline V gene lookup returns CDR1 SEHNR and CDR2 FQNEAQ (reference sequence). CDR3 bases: TGTGCCGGCAGCCTTGCAAACACTGGGGAGCTGTTTTTT. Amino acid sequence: CAGSLANTGELFF.

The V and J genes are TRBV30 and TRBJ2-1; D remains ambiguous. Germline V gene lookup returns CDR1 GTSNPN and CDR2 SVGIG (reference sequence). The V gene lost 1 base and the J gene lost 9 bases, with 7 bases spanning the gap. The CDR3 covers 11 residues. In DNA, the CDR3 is TGTGCCTGGAGTGCGGGTGGTGAGCAGTTCTTC. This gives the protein CAWSAGGEQFF.

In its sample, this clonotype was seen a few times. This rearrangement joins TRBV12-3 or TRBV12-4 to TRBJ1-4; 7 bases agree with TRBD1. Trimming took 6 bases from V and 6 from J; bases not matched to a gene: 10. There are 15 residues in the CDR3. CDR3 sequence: CASSSRQGGDEKLFF. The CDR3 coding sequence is TGTGCCAGCAGCTCTAGACAGGGAGGGGATGAAAAACTGTTTTTT.